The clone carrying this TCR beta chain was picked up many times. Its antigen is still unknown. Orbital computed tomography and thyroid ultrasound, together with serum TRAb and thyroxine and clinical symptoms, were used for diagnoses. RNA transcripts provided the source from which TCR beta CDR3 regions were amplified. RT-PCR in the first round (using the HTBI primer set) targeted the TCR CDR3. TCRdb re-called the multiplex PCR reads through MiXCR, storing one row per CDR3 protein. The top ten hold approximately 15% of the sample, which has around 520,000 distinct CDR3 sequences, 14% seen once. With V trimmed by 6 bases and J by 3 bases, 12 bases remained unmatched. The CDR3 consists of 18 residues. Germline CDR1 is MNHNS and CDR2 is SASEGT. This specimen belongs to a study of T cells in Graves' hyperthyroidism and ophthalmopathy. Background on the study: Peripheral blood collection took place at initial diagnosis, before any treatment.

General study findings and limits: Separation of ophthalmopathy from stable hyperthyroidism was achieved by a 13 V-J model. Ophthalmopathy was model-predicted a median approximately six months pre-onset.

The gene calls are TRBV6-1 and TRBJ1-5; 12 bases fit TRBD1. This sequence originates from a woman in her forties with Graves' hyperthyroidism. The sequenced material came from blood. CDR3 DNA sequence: TGTGCCAGCAGCGCGCCGGGACAGGGGGCCTTATTCAATCAGCCCCAGCATTTT. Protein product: CASSAPGQGALFNQPQHF.